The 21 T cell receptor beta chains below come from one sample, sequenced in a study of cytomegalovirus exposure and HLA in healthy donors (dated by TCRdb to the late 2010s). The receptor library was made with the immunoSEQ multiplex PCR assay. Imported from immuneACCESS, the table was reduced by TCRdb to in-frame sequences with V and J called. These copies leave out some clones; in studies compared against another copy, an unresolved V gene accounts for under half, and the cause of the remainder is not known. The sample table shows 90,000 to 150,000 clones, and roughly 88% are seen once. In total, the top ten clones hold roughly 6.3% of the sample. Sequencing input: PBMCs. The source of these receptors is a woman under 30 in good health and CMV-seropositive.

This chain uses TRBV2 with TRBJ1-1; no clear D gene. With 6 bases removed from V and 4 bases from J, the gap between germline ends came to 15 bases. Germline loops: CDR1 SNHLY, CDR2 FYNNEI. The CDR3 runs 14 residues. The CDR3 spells CASSGMSTVTEAFF. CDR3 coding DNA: TGTGCCAGCAGCGGGATGTCAACAGTCACTGAAGCTTTCTTT.

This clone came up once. The CDR3 nucleotides read TGTGCCAGCAGTGCGCCCGAACTAGCGGGAGATGGGACCGGGGAGCTGTTTTTT. As protein: CASSAPELAGDGTGELFF. V gene TRBV2 combines with J gene TRBJ2-2; 11 bases agree with TRBD2. The CDR3 sequence is 18 residues long. Looked up from germline, CDR1 is SNHLY and CDR2 is FYNNEI. J lost 5 bases, V lost 4 bases, and 12 bases had no gene match. The full variable domain, in which reference TRBV2 and TRBJ2-2 provide the parts outside the CDR3, is EPEVTQTPSHQVTQMGQEVILRCVPISNHLYFYWYRQILGQKVEFLVSFYNNEISEKSEIFDDQFSVERPDGSNFTLKIRSTKLEDSAMYFCASSAPELAGDGTGELFFGEGSRLTVL.

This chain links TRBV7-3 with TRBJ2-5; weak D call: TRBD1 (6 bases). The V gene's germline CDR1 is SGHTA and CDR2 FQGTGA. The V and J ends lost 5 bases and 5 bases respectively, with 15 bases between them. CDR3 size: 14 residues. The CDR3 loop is CASSKTPGVETQYF. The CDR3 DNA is TGTGCCAGCAGCAAAACACCAGGGGTGGAGACCCAGTACTTC. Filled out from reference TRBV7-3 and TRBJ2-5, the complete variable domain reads GAGVSQTPSNKVTEKGKYVELRCDPISGHTALYWYRQSLGQGPEFLIYFQGTGAADDSGLPNDRFFAVRPEGSVSTLKIQRTERGDSAVYLCASSKTPGVETQYFGPGTRLLVL.

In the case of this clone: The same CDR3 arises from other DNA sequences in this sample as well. The CDR3 DNA reads TGTGCCAGCTCACCGCAGGGATCTGGAAACACCATATATTTT. Translation gives CASSPQGSGNTIYF. This rearrangement joins TRBV18 to TRBJ1-3; tentative D call: TRBD1 (5 bases). The germline V gene has CDR1 KGHSH and CDR2 LQKENI. The CDR3 spans 14 residues. V was pared by 3 bases and J by 1 base, with 7 bases between.

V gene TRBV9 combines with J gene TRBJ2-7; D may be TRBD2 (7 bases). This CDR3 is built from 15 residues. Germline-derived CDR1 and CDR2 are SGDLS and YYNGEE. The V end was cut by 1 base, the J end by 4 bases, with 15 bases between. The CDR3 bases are TGTGCCAGCAGCGTAAGTGGGGGGGCGAAATACGAGCAGTACTTC. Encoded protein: CASSVSGGAKYEQYF.

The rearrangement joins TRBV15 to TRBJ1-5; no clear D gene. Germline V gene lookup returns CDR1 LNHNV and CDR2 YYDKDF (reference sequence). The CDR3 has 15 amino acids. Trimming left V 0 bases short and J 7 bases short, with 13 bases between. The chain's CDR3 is CATSRDWGARQPQHF. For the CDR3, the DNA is TGTGCCACCAGCAGAGATTGGGGAGCCAGGCAGCCCCAGCATTTT.

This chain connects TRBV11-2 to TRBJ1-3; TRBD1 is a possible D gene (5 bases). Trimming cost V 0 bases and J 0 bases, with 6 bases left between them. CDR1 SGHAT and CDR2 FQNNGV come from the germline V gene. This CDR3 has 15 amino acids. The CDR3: CASSLDGGSGNTIYF. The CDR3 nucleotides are TGTGCCAGCAGCTTAGACGGGGGCTCTGGAAACACCATATATTTT.

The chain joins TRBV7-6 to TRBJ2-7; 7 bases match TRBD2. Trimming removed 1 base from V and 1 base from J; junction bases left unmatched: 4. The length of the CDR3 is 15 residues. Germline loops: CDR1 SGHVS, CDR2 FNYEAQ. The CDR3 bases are TGTGCCAGCAGCTTAGGAGCGGGATTGTCCTACGAGCAGTACTTC. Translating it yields CASSLGAGLSYEQYF. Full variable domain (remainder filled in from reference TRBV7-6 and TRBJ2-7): GAGVSQSPRYKVTKRGQDVALRCDPISGHVSLYWYRQALGQGPEFLTYFNYEAQQDKSGLPNDRFSAERPEGSISTLTIQRTEQRDSAMYRCASSLGAGLSYEQYFGPGTRLTVT.

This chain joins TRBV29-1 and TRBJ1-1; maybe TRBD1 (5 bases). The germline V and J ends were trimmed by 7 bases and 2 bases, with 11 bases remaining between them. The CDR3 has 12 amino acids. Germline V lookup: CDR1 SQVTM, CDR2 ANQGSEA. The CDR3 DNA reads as TGCAGCGACGGGACTCGCAACACTGAAGCTTTCTTT. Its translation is CSDGTRNTEAFF.

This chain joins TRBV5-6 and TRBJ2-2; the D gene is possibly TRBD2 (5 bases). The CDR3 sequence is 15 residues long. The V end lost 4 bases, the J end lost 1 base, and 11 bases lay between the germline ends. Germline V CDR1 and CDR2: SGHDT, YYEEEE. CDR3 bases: TGTGCCAGCAGCGAACTAGATGTGAACACCGGGGAGCTGTTTTTT. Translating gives CASSELDVNTGELFF.

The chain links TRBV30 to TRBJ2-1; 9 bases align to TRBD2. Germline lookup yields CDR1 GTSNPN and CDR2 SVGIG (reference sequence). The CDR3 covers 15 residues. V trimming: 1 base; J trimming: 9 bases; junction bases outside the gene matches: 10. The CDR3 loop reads CAWSDARRGGTEQFF. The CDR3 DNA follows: TGTGCCTGGAGTGACGCTCGGCGGGGGGGCACTGAGCAGTTCTTC.

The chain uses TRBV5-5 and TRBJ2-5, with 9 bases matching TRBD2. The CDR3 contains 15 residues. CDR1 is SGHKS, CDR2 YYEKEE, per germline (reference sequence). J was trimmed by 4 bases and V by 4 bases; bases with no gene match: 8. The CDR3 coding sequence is TGTGCCAGCAGCCCCCGGCTAGCGGGGCGAGAGACCCAGTACTTC. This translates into CASSPRLAGRETQYF.

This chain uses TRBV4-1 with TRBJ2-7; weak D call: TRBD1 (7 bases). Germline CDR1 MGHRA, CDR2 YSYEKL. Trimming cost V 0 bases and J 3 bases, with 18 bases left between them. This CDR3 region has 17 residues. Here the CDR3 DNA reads TGCGCCAGCAGCCAAGATTTGGTCGGCAGGGGGGACTACGAGCAGTACTTC. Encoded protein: CASSQDLVGRGDYEQYF.

CDR3 nucleotide sequence: TGTGCCAGCGAGTACAGTACTGAAGCTTTCTTT. As protein: CASEYSTEAFF. The chain joins TRBV6-4 to TRBJ1-1; D unclear. The CDR3 extends over 11 amino acids. The germline CDR1 and CDR2 sequences are MRHNA and SNTAGT. V dropped 8 bases and J dropped 5 bases, with 9 bases sitting between them.

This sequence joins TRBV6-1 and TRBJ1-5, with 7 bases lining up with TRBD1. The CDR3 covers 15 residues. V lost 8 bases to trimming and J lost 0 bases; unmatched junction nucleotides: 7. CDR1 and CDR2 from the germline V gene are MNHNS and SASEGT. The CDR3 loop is CASGDSKYSNQPQHF. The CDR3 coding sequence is TGTGCCAGCGGGGACAGTAAATATAGCAATCAGCCCCAGCATTTT.

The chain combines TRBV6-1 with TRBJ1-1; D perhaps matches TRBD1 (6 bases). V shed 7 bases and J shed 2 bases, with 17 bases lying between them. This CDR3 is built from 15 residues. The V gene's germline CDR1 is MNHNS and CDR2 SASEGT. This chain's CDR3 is CASTEEGGPNTEAFF. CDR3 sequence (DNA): TGTGCCAGCACGGAGGAAGGGGGTCCAAACACTGAAGCTTTCTTT.

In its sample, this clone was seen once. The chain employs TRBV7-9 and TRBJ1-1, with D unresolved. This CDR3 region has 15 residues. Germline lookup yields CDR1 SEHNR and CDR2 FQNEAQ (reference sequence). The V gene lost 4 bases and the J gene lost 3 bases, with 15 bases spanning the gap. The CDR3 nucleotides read TGTGCCAGCAGCTCCTCAAGTAGCGGACACACTGAAGCTTTCTTT. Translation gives CASSSSSSGHTEAFF.

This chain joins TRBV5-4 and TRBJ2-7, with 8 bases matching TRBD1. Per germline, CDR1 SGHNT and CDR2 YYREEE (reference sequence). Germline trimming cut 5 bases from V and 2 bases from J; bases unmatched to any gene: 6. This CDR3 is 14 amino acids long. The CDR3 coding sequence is TGTGCCAGCAGTTATGGACAGGGAGCCTACGAGCAGTACTTC. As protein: CASSYGQGAYEQYF.

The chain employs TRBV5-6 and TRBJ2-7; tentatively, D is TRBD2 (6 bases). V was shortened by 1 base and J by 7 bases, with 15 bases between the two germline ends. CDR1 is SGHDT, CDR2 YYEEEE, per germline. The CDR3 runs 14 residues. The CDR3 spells CASSLRGISGEQYF. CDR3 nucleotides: TGTGCCAGCAGCTTGCGGGGGATTTCAGGAGAGCAGTACTTC.

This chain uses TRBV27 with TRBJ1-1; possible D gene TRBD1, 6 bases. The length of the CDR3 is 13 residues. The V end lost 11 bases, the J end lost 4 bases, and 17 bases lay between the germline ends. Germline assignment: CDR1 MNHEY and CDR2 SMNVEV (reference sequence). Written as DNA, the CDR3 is TGTGCCGACGGGAGGGGGGCGGGCACTGAAGCTTTCTTT. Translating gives CADGRGAGTEAFF.

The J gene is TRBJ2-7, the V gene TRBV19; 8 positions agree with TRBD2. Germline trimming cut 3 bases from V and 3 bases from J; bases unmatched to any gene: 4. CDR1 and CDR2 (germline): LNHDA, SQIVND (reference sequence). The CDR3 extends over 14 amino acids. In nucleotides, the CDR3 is TGTGCCAGTAGTATTGTAGCGGGAAACTACGAGCAGTACTTC. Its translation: CASSIVAGNYEQYF.